Listed here is a single T cell receptor (beta chain). In the same sample, other DNA sequences code for this CDR3. Authors' data handling: Patient CD8+ clones above 1% seldom matched published virus-specific TCRB sequences. The repertoire was sequenced with immunoSEQ multiplex PCR; TCRdb's copy has only in-frame clones and lacks some. V and J calls and clone size are those listed in that table; D and trimming were worked out from the DNA. Among approximately 21,000 clones, 65% to 85% were seen once, and the ten largest hold approximately 4%. The data originate from a study of somatic mutations in cytotoxic T cells in rheumatoid arthritis. Germline CDR1 and CDR2: SGHTA and FQGNSA. There are 13 residues in the CDR3. The ends were cut back, 4 bases at V and 4 bases at J, with 10 bases in the middle.

The receptor's source is an adult with rheumatoid arthritis. This rearrangement joins TRBV7-2 to TRBJ1-2; maybe TRBD1 (6 bases). The sequenced sample consisted of CD8+ T cells sorted from blood. CDR3 amino acids: CASSSTGSYGYTF. The DNA of the CDR3 is TGTGCCAGCAGCTCTACAGGGTCCTATGGCTACACCTTC.